This TCR beta chain comes out of a study of blood T cell repertoires in COVID-19. Study-level information: From the United States, Italy and Spain came samples of acute and convalescent COVID-19. PBMCs, B-cell-depleted T cells, or T cells were the source of the cDNA or gDNA that made up the material.

As processed by the authors: Counts of nucleated cells, estimated from reference gene primer amplification, were obtained. The method was immunoSEQ multiplex PCR; TCRdb's version includes in-frame clones alone and lacks a portion of them. Clone size and V and J calls were adopted from that table, with D and trimming inferred from the DNA. The sample shows over 200,000 clones, 83% of them seen only once. The CDR3 contains 16 residues. Germline CDR1 SNHLY, CDR2 FYNNEI. Trimming took 0 bases from V and 4 from J; bases not matched to a gene: 7. The J gene is TRBJ2-5, the V gene TRBV2; the match to TRBD1 covers 8 bases. Sequencing used peripheral blood. The sequence came from a woman between 45 and 60 years old with acute or convalescent COVID-19. CDR3 amino acids: CASSEAVGTGVETQYF. In DNA, the CDR3 is TGTGCCAGCAGTGAAGCGGTCGGGACAGGAGTAGAGACCCAGTACTTC.